A selection of T cell receptor beta chains follows, all from one sample in a study of a mutant IDH1 vaccine in newly diagnosed glioma. No antigens are known for them. Using immunoSEQ multiplex PCR, the repertoire was profiled, and TCRdb retains in-frame clones only, with some absent. The sample yields 20,000 to 25,000 clones, roughly 90% seen once. The starting material was PBMCs, obtained from a glioma patient whose treatment included an IDH1 peptide vaccine. The receptors stem from a woman in her thirties or forties with glioma. Each CDR3 is given with its conserved first and last residue. D genes are given only for firm matches. The size entry is marked missing in some rows and otherwise reads once, few, many or a size class.

d_gene: .; v_gene: TRBV15; j_gene: TRBJ2-4; abundance: .; CDR3nt: TGTGCCACCAGCAGTCATACAGAAAAAAACATTCAGTACTTC; CDR3aa: CATSSHTEKNIQYF
d_gene: TRBD2; v_gene: TRBV9; j_gene: TRBJ2-2; abundance: .; CDR3nt: TGTGCCAGCAGCGTCCTCACTAGCGGATTTTCCACCGGGGAGCTGTTTTTT; CDR3aa: CASSVLTSGFSTGELFF
d_gene: .; v_gene: TRBV6-6; j_gene: TRBJ2-1; abundance: .; CDR3nt: TGTGCCAGCAGTTACGGCGGGTCCTACAATGAGCAGTTCTTC; CDR3aa: CASSYGGSYNEQFF
d_gene: .; v_gene: TRBV2; j_gene: TRBJ1-2; abundance: .; CDR3nt: TGTGCCAGTGGGGGGAACTATGGCTACACCTTC; CDR3aa: CASGGNYGYTF
d_gene: .; v_gene: TRBV2; j_gene: TRBJ2-2; abundance: .; CDR3nt: TGTGCCAGCAAGAAGGTAGCGGCGAACACCGGGGAGCTGTTTTTT; CDR3aa: CASKKVAANTGELFF
d_gene: .; v_gene: TRBV2; j_gene: TRBJ1-1; abundance: few; CDR3nt: TGTGCCAGCAACCAGGACCCGCGGTCGTCTGAAGCTTTCTTT; CDR3aa: CASNQDPRSSEAFF
d_gene: TRBD2; v_gene: TRBV10-1; j_gene: TRBJ2-2; abundance: .; CDR3nt: TGCGCCAGCAGTGAACGTCCTAGCGGGACCGGGGAGCTGTTTTTT; CDR3aa: CASSERPSGTGELFF
d_gene: TRBD2; v_gene: TRBV5-5; j_gene: TRBJ2-1; abundance: .; CDR3nt: TGTGCCAGCAGCTTGAGGACTAGCGGGGGTAGCTCCTACAATGAGCAGTTCTTC; CDR3aa: CASSLRTSGGSSYNEQFF
d_gene: TRBD1; v_gene: TRBV25-1; j_gene: TRBJ1-2; abundance: .; CDR3nt: TGTGCCAGCAGTGACGACAGGGGCGGGTATGGCTACACCTTC; CDR3aa: CASSDDRGGYGYTF
d_gene: .; v_gene: TRBV5-1; j_gene: TRBJ2-2; abundance: .; CDR3nt: TGCGCCAGCAGCCTTTCAGGGAACACCGGGGAGCTGTTTTTT; CDR3aa: CASSLSGNTGELFF